The 25 T cell receptor beta chains in this list originate from one sample, sequenced in a study of OX40 agonist ivuxolimab in advanced cancers. Method: immunoSEQ multiplex PCR; TCRdb's copy keeps in-frame clones and lacks some. The table lists 11,000 or so clones, 80% to 85% of them singletons. The sample was CD4+ or CD8+ T cells sorted from blood, taken in a trial of the OX40 agonist ivuxolimab. The source of these receptors is an adult with an advanced solid tumor such as melanoma, head and neck, liver or kidney cancer.

The chain joins TRBV27 to TRBJ2-5; tentatively, D is TRBD1 (5 bases). In germline, CDR1 is MNHEY, CDR2 SMNVEV (reference sequence). V lost 7 bases, J lost 1 base, and 10 bases lay in between. This CDR3 contains 13 residues. The CDR3 reads CASNWTSQETQYF. CDR3 sequence (DNA): TGTGCCAGCAATTGGACATCCCAAGAGACCCAGTACTTC.

The chain is built from TRBV6-1 and TRBJ1-1; D call uncertain. CDR1 is MNHNS, CDR2 SASEGT, per germline. This CDR3 is built from 14 residues. Between the trimmed V and J ends, which lost 2 bases and 4 bases, there was a span of 11 bases. CDR3 in DNA: TGTGCCAGCAGTGAATTTGGGGTGAGCACTGAAGCTTTCTTT. Its protein is CASSEFGVSTEAFF.

V is TRBV2 and J is TRBJ2-7, with D possibly being TRBD1 (6 bases). CDR3 length: 14 residues. Germline V gene lookup returns CDR1 SNHLY and CDR2 FYNNEI. V was shortened by 1 base and J by 3 bases, with 10 bases between the two germline ends. The CDR3 sequence: CASSEDGGRYEQYF. CDR3 bases: TGTGCCAGCAGTGAAGATGGGGGCCGCTACGAGCAGTACTTC.

The chain joins TRBV13 to TRBJ2-1, with a tentative D call TRBD1 (6 bases). The ends were cut back, 4 bases at V and 4 bases at J, with 14 bases in the middle. The CDR3 runs 15 residues. The germline gives CDR1 PRHDT, CDR2 FYEKMQ (reference sequence). This chain's CDR3 is CASSSRGRSYNEQFF. CDR3 nucleotides: TGTGCCAGCAGCTCCAGGGGCCGTAGTTACAATGAGCAGTTCTTC.

The chain has TRBV5-4 and TRBJ2-5; tentatively, D is TRBD1 (5 bases). Germline lookup yields CDR1 SGHNT and CDR2 YYREEE (reference sequence). The ends were cut back, 0 bases at V and 9 bases at J, with 9 bases in the middle. The CDR3 is 12 amino acids. In nucleotides, the CDR3 is TGTGCCAGCAGCTTGGGGGGCTCGGCCCAGTACTTC. It is translated as CASSLGGSAQYF.

V is TRBV4-1 and J is TRBJ1-1; D may be TRBD1 (6 bases). V was shortened by 2 bases and J by 0 bases, with 16 bases between the two germline ends. In germline, CDR1 is MGHRA, CDR2 YSYEKL. The CDR3 contains 17 residues. The CDR3 DNA follows: TGCGCCAGCAGCCAAATAGGGGGGCCGGGTCTGAACACTGAAGCTTTCTTT. It encodes CASSQIGGPGLNTEAFF.

The chain combines TRBV6-1 with TRBJ1-2; no clear D. V was trimmed by 8 bases and J by 1 base, leaving 11 bases between them. Per germline, CDR1 MNHNS and CDR2 SASEGT. The CDR3 sequence is 13 residues long. Here the CDR3 reads CASVKDGNYGYTF. CDR3 coding DNA: TGTGCCAGCGTGAAAGACGGTAACTATGGCTACACCTTC.

This chain uses TRBV7-9 with TRBJ2-3, with D possibly matching TRBD1 (6 bases). Germline V CDR1 and CDR2: SEHNR, FQNEAQ (reference sequence). Trimming shortened V by 5 bases and J by 1 base, and 16 bases separated the two germline ends. CDR3 size: 16 residues. CDR3 protein: CASSPTRQVGTDTQYF. CDR3 bases: TGTGCCAGCAGCCCTACCAGACAGGTTGGCACAGATACGCAGTATTTT. Full variable domain (rest looked up from reference TRBV7-9 and TRBJ2-3): DTGVSQNPRHKITKRGQNVTFRCDPISEHNRLYWYRQTLGQGPEFLTYFQNEAQLEKSRLLSDRFSAERPKGSFSTLEIQRTEQGDSAMYLCASSPTRQVGTDTQYFGPGTRLTVL.

The gene calls are TRBV9 and TRBJ2-3; possible D gene TRBD2, 6 bases. This CDR3 is 16 amino acids long. CDR1 is SGDLS and CDR2 is YYNGEE in the germline V gene. Trimming took 3 bases from V and 2 from J, leaving 16 bases between them. The CDR3 coding sequence is TGTGCCAGCAGCGAGTGGGGGGAGCATTACACAGATACGCAGTATTTT. This sequence encodes CASSEWGEHYTDTQYF.

V is TRBV14 and J is TRBJ1-2; D not resolved. Trimming stripped 1 base from V and 4 bases from J, with 7 bases between. The CDR3 runs 13 residues. Germline V gene sequence: CDR1 SGHDN, CDR2 FVKESK. As DNA, the CDR3 is TGTGCCAGCAGCCAAGTTGCGGGCTATGGCTACACCTTC. It yields the protein CASSQVAGYGYTF.

The chain employs TRBV7-9 and TRBJ1-4; no clear D. The germline V gene has CDR1 SEHNR and CDR2 FQNEAQ (reference sequence). CDR3 length equals 17 residues. Trimming took 4 bases from V and 0 from J, leaving 15 bases between them. CDR3 bases: TGTGCCAGCAGCTCAAGCCGAGACGGTGCAACTAATGAAAAACTGTTTTTT. Amino acid sequence: CASSSSRDGATNEKLFF.

The V call is TRBV4-1, the J call TRBJ2-4; the match to TRBD2 covers 7 bases. The germline V gene encodes CDR1 MGHRA and CDR2 YSYEKL. The length of the CDR3 is 17 residues. After removal of 0 bases from V and 1 base from J, the junction contained 6 bases not matched to a gene. CDR3 in amino acids: CASSQDRSSGAKNIQYF. Here the CDR3 DNA reads TGCGCCAGCAGCCAAGATCGCAGTAGCGGGGCCAAAAACATTCAGTACTTC.

The CDR3 DNA is TGTGCCAGCAGCGTGGGGAGCTCTGGAAACACCATATATTTT. Its translation is CASSVGSSGNTIYF. The chain has TRBV9 and TRBJ1-3; no clear D. Germline V gene sequence: CDR1 SGDLS, CDR2 YYNGEE. CDR3 length: 14 residues. The V and J ends lost 2 bases and 0 bases respectively, with 6 bases between them.

This rearrangement joins TRBV9 to TRBJ2-6; D unresolved. The CDR3 length is 13 residues. V gave up 0 bases and J gave up 3 bases, with 1 base separating them. Germline V gene lookup returns CDR1 SGDLS and CDR2 YYNGEE. DNA of the CDR3: TGTGCCAGCAGCGTAGGTGGGGCCAACGTCCTGACTTTC. Protein sequence: CASSVGGANVLTF.

This chain links TRBV7-3 with TRBJ2-5; 11 bases align to TRBD2. V lost 5 bases and J lost 5; bases outside the gene matches: 7. The CDR3 has 15 residues. Germline CDR1 reads SGHTA; CDR2 reads FQGTGA. The CDR3 region has the DNA TGTGCCAGCAGCCCAACCGGGACTAGCGGCGAGACCCAGTACTTC. Its translation: CASSPTGTSGETQYF.

The chain is built from TRBV19 and TRBJ2-1; 11 bases map to TRBD2. This CDR3 is 16 amino acids long. From germline, CDR1 is LNHDA and CDR2 SQIVND (reference sequence). V shed 7 bases, J shed 7 bases, and the junction held 12 bases outside the gene matches. The CDR3 spells CASTPRSGGARNEQFF. The CDR3 coding sequence is TGTGCCAGTACCCCCCGTAGCGGGGGGGCCCGTAATGAGCAGTTCTTC.

The V gene is TRBV6-1, the J gene TRBJ2-2; 8 bases are shared with TRBD1. V trimming: 7 bases; J trimming: 6 bases; junction bases outside the gene matches: 10. The CDR3 totals 15 residues. Germline-derived CDR1 and CDR2 are MNHNS and SASEGT. DNA of the CDR3: TGTGCCAGCATTCAAGGGGCAGGGGGCTCCGGGGAGCTGTTTTTT. It encodes CASIQGAGGSGELFF.

The genes are TRBV10-3 and TRBJ2-5; maybe TRBD2 (7 bases). CDR3 length: 15 amino acids. V gave up 0 bases and J gave up 5 bases, with 13 bases separating them. Per the germline V gene, CDR1 is ENHRY and CDR2 is SYGVKD. The CDR3 bases are TGTGCCATCAGTGAGTCGACGGCGGGGGCGGAGACCCAGTACTTC. As protein: CAISESTAGAETQYF.

This clone was seen more than once but under ten times. In DNA, the CDR3 is TGTGCCAGCAGCCAGACAGGGGGGGCGGACGAGCAGTACTTC. Encoded protein: CASSQTGGADEQYF. The rearrangement joins TRBV14 to TRBJ2-7; 9 bases fit TRBD1. This CDR3 contains 14 residues. Germline-derived CDR1 and CDR2 are SGHDN and FVKESK. The ends lost 3 bases at V and 5 bases at J; junction bases unmatched: 5.

V gene TRBV7-6 combines with J gene TRBJ1-2, with TRBD1 as a possible D gene (6 bases). The CDR3 has 15 residues. Germline V CDR1 and CDR2: SGHVS, FNYEAQ. Trimming took 5 bases from V and 3 from J, leaving 16 bases between them. For the CDR3, the DNA is TGTGCCAGCAGCCCCGGGGGCAGGGGCGACTATGGCTACACCTTC. This codes for CASSPGGRGDYGYTF.

This clone was observed once. The J gene is TRBJ2-7, the V gene TRBV7-9; no reliable D call. V dropped 2 bases and J dropped 4 bases, with 9 bases sitting between them. This CDR3 is built from 13 residues. Germline V gene sequence: CDR1 SEHNR, CDR2 FQNEAQ (reference sequence). CDR3 amino acids: CASSLFSGYEQYF. The CDR3, as DNA: TGTGCCAGCAGCTTATTCTCAGGATACGAGCAGTACTTC. Drawing the rest from reference TRBV7-9 and TRBJ2-7, the complete variable domain is DTGVSQNPRHKITKRGQNVTFRCDPISEHNRLYWYRQTLGQGPEFLTYFQNEAQLEKSRLLSDRFSAERPKGSFSTLEIQRTEQGDSAMYLCASSLFSGYEQYFGPGTRLTVT.

This clone was seen only once. This chain connects TRBV27 to TRBJ2-3; TRBD2 aligns across 8 bases. This CDR3 contains 15 residues. Germline V CDR1 and CDR2: MNHEY, SMNVEV (reference sequence). The V segment lost 8 bases and the J segment 3 bases; nucleotides outside the gene matches: 10. The CDR3 sequence is CASRQAGGITDTQYF. In DNA, the CDR3 is TGTGCCAGCCGGCAGGCGGGGGGTATTACAGATACGCAGTATTTT.

The chain carries TRBV5-4 and TRBJ2-3; D uncertain. Deletions cut 0 bases from V and 4 bases from J, with 12 bases between. Germline V gene data show CDR1 as SGHNT and CDR2 as YYREEE (reference sequence). The CDR3 has 15 amino acids. The CDR3 bases are TGTGCCAGCAGCTTGGCGATGGGTGGTGCAGATACGCAGTATTTT. It yields the protein CASSLAMGGADTQYF.

This clone was picked up a small number of times. The rearrangement uses TRBV11-2 and TRBJ2-4, with D perhaps matching TRBD1 (7 bases). V lost 5 bases and J lost 8, with 19 bases in between. CDR3 size: 15 residues. CDR1 and CDR2 from the germline V gene are SGHAT and FQNNGV. This CDR3 reads CASSRGTEPTDIQYF. In DNA, the CDR3 is TGTGCCAGCAGCCGCGGGACAGAACCGACGGACATTCAGTACTTC.

This chain connects TRBV10-3 to TRBJ1-2, with a tentative D call TRBD1 (5 bases). The germline V gene encodes CDR1 ENHRY and CDR2 SYGVKD. V dropped 4 bases and J dropped 4 bases, with 13 bases sitting between them. The CDR3 totals 14 residues. The CDR3 spells CAISAGDLAYGYTF. The CDR3 DNA sequence: TGTGCCATCAGTGCGGGGGATTTGGCCTATGGCTACACCTTC.